These 2 T cell receptor beta chains came from one sample sequenced in a study of blood T cell repertoires in COVID-19. The table came from immunoSEQ multiplex PCR; TCRdb's copy has only in-frame clones and leaves some out. The data show over 200,000 clones, around 90% seen once. Material for sequencing was peripheral blood. The source of these receptors is a man between 60 and 75 years old with COVID-19, enrolled during active disease.

This chain joins TRBV6-5 and TRBJ1-5; TRBD1 is a possible D gene (6 bases). CDR1 is MNHEY and CDR2 is SVGAGI in the germline V gene. The CDR3 contains 15 residues. V was pared by 6 bases and J by 1 base, with 13 bases between. The CDR3 reads CASRAGVESNQPQHF. CDR3 nucleotides: TGTGCCAGCAGGGCAGGGGTGGAAAGCAATCAGCCCCAGCATTTT.

The CDR3 loop is CASSLYRSTGSEAFF. Written as DNA, the CDR3 is TGTGCCAGCAGTTTATACCGCTCCACGGGTTCTGAAGCTTTCTTT. The chain uses TRBV28 and TRBJ1-1; D remains ambiguous. Trimming took 1 base from V and 6 from J, leaving 15 bases between them. The CDR3 sequence is 15 residues long. Germline loops: CDR1 MDHEN, CDR2 SYDVKM.